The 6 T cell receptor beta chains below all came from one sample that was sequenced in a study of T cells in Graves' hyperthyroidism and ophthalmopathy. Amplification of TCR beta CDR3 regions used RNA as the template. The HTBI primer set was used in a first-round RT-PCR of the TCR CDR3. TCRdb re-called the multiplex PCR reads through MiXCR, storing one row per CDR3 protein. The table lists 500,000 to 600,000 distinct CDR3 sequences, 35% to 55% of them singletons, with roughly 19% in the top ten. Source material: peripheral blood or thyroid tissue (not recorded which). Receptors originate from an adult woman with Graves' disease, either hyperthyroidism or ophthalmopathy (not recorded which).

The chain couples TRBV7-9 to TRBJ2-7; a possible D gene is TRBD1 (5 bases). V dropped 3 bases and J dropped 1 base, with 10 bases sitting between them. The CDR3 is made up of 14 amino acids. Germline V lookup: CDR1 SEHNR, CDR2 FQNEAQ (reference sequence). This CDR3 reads CASSLTVGSYEQYF. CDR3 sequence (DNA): TGTGCCAGCAGCTTGACAGTCGGGTCCTACGAGCAGTACTTC.

The CDR3 protein is CAGSLEVETQYF. The CDR3 DNA is TGTGCCGGCAGTCTCGAGGTAGAGACCCAGTACTTC. The chain links TRBV10-3 to TRBJ2-5; D unclear. The CDR3 length is 12 residues. Trimming took off 11 bases at V and 4 bases at J, with 14 bases between the two ends. Germline assignment: CDR1 ENHRY and CDR2 SYGVKD.

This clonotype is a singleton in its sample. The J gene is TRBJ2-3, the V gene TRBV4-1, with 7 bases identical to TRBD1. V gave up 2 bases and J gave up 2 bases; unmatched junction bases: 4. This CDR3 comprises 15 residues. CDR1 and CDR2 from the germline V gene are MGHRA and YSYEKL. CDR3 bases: TGCGCCAGCAGCCAATACGGACAGGCCACAGATACGCAGTATTTT. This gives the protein CASSQYGQATDTQYF.

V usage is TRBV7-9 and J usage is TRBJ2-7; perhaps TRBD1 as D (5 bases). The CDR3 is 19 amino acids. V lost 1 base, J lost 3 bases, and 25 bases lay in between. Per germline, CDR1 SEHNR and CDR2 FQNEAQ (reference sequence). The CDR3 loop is CASSLVDTQLLGPHYEQYF. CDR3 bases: TGTGCCAGCAGCTTAGTTGACACCCAGTTGTTGGGGCCCCACTACGAGCAGTACTTC.

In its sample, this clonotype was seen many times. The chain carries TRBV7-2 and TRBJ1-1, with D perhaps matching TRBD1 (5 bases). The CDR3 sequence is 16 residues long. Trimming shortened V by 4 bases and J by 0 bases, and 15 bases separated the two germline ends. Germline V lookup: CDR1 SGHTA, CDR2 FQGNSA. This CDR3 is CASSWRSGTVNTEAFF. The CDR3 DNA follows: TGTGCCAGCAGCTGGCGATCAGGGACGGTGAACACTGAAGCTTTCTTT.

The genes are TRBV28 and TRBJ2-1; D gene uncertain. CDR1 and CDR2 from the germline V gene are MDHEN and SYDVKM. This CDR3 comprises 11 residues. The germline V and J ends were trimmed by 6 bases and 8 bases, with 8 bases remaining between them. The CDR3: CASRVRDEQFF. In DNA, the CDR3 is TGTGCCAGCAGAGTCCGGGATGAGCAGTTCTTC.